The table lists the clone carrying this T cell receptor beta chain with a few counts. This sample is part of a study of blood T cell repertoires in COVID-19. Study-wide context: Spain, Italy and the United States supplied samples that represented acute and convalescent COVID-19. PBMCs, B-cell-depleted T cells, or T cells were the source of the cDNA or gDNA that made up the material.

In terms of age and location, participants ranged from about 18 to 100 years and lived in approximately 26 US areas. Each participant's cohort was designated according to participant-reported clinical history. V lost 0 bases and J lost 6, with 13 bases in between. Germline V gene data show CDR1 as SGDLS and CDR2 as YYNGEE. CDR3 length equals 14 residues. Profiled with immunoSEQ multiplex PCR; TCRdb holds only in-frame clones, not every one. The top ten hold 1.9% of the sample, which has 250,000 to 300,000 clones, 70% to 90% seen once. The sequencing sample was made of PBMCs or T cells enriched from blood (not recorded which). The rearrangement joins TRBV9 to TRBJ2-7, with D possibly being TRBD1 (6 bases). The source of this sequence is a woman aged 45 to 65 who had recovered from COVID-19. DNA for the CDR3: TGTGCCAGCAGCGTAGGGTCCCAGGGGCTCGAGCAGTACTTC. Translation: CASSVGSQGLEQYF.